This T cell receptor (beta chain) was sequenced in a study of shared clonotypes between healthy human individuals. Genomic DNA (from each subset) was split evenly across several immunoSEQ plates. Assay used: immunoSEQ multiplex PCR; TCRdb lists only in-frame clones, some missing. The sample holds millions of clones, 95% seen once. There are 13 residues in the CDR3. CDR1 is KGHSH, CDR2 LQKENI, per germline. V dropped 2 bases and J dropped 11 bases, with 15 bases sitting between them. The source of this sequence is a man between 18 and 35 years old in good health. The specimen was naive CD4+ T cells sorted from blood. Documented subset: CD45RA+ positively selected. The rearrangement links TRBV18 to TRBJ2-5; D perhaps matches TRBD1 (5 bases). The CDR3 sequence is CASSPDRNDRQYF. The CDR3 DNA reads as TGTGCCAGCTCACCAGACAGAAATGATCGGCAGTACTTC.